These 25 T cell receptor beta chains share one sample of origin, sequenced in a study of human thymus T cells. Resections removed during corrective heart surgery provided the thymus tissue used. This table comes from immunoSEQ multiplex PCR, and its TCRdb copy is limited to in-frame clones, with some not included. The table records 60,000 to 75,000 clones, about 95% of them present only once. The sample taken for sequencing was thymus tissue. These receptors came from a girl under three years old with a congenital heart defect but otherwise immunologically healthy.

This clone showed up just once. This chain uses TRBV7-8 with TRBJ1-2; 11 nucleotides line up with TRBD1. Germline assignment: CDR1 SGHVS and CDR2 FQNEAQ. There are 18 residues in the CDR3. Trimming at V came to 3 bases and at J to 8 bases, leaving 17 bases not matched to a gene. The CDR3 reads CASSFYPGQGAGYWGYTF. The CDR3 DNA reads TGTGCCAGCAGCTTCTACCCCGGACAGGGGGCGGGTTATTGGGGCTACACCTTC.

J is TRBJ2-7 and V is TRBV4-3, with D possibly TRBD2 on 5 matching bases. There are 15 residues in the CDR3. V lost 0 bases and J 2 bases, leaving 11 bases between the germline ends. Germline V gives CDR1 LGHNA, CDR2 YSLEER. The CDR3 loop reads CASSQDHRGAYEQYF. CDR3 coding DNA: TGCGCCAGCAGCCAAGATCATCGGGGAGCCTACGAGCAGTACTTC.

This chain connects TRBV27 to TRBJ2-1, with 12 positions matching TRBD2. With 3 bases clipped from V and 0 bases from J, the junction kept 3 bases outside the gene matches. From germline, CDR1 is MNHEY and CDR2 SMNVEV (reference sequence). This CDR3 region has 17 residues. CDR3: CASSFLTSGGSYNEQFF. The CDR3 nucleotides are TGTGCCAGCAGTTTTTTGACTAGCGGGGGCTCCTACAATGAGCAGTTCTTC.

The V and J genes are TRBV5-1 and TRBJ2-1, with D perhaps assigned TRBD1 or TRBD2 (5 bases each). The CDR3 totals 20 residues. The germline V gene has CDR1 SGHRS and CDR2 YFSETQ. The V and J ends lost 0 bases and 2 bases respectively, with 24 bases between them. The CDR3 protein is CASSLDPGRLGIDAYNEQFF. The CDR3 bases are TGCGCCAGCAGCTTGGATCCGGGGCGGTTGGGTATAGACGCCTACAATGAGCAGTTCTTC.

The chain carries TRBV14 and TRBJ2-1, with D hard to call. The CDR3 has 12 amino acids. V was clipped by 4 bases and J by 8 bases, with 9 bases between them. Germline V lookup: CDR1 SGHDN, CDR2 FVKESK. The CDR3 nucleotides read TGTGCCAGCAGCCGTCCTGCGGATGAGCAGTTCTTC. It translates to CASSRPADEQFF.

The chain couples TRBV10-3 to TRBJ2-7; possibly TRBD2 for D (7 bases). With 10 bases removed from V and 3 bases from J, the gap between germline ends came to 16 bases. The CDR3 contains 13 residues. Per germline, CDR1 ENHRY and CDR2 SYGVKD. The CDR3 sequence: CATRTRGNYEQYF. For the CDR3, the DNA is TGTGCCACCCGGACTAGGGGGAACTACGAGCAGTACTTC.

This clone was counted a single time. The genes are TRBV11-2 and TRBJ1-5; no clear D gene. The CDR3 has 15 residues. Germline V CDR1 and CDR2: SGHAT, FQNNGV. The V end was cut by 1 base, the J end by 4 bases, with 11 bases between. CDR3 region: CASSLGGKGNQPQHF. The CDR3 coding sequence is TGTGCCAGCAGCTTAGGGGGTAAAGGGAATCAGCCCCAGCATTTT.

The chain is built from TRBV4-1 and TRBJ2-7; the match to TRBD2 covers 14 bases. Germline V gives CDR1 MGHRA, CDR2 YSYEKL. The CDR3 is 22 residues long. V trimming: 0 bases; J trimming: 0 bases; junction bases outside the gene matches: 16. CDR3 nucleotide sequence: TGCGCCAGCAGCCAAGATTTTAAAAGGGGACTAGCGGGAGTACCGTTCTCCTACGAGCAGTACTTC. It encodes CASSQDFKRGLAGVPFSYEQYF.

This clone was seen just once. V is TRBV11-2 and J is TRBJ1-1; D is uncertain. The CDR3 has 10 amino acids. The V and J ends lost 5 bases and 6 bases respectively, with 4 bases between them. CDR1 and CDR2 from the germline V gene are SGHAT and FQNNGV. CDR3 sequence (DNA): TGTGCCAGCAGCCCCCCTGAAGCTTTCTTT. Translating gives CASSPPEAFF.

The chain links TRBV7-2 to TRBJ2-7; 9 bases are shared with TRBD1. The CDR3 totals 15 residues. Germline V lookup: CDR1 SGHTA, CDR2 FQGNSA. V gave up 6 bases and J gave up 2 bases; unmatched junction bases: 8. The CDR3 loop reads CASSSGTGSTYEQYF. The CDR3 region has the DNA TGTGCCAGCAGTTCCGGGACAGGGAGCACCTACGAGCAGTACTTC.

The V call is TRBV10-3, the J call TRBJ2-3; possibly TRBD1 for D (5 bases). Germline V gives CDR1 ENHRY, CDR2 SYGVKD. The length of the CDR3 is 14 residues. Trimming cost V 4 bases and J 4 bases, with 12 bases left between them. CDR3 sequence reads: CAISVRQGSDTQYF. CDR3 coding DNA: TGTGCCATCAGTGTGCGGCAGGGCTCAGATACGCAGTATTTT.

The J gene is TRBJ2-1, the V gene TRBV7-8; D ambiguous. The germline V gene has CDR1 SGHVS and CDR2 FQNEAQ. V lost 1 base and J lost 0, with 10 bases in between. The length of the CDR3 is 16 residues. CDR3 in DNA: TGTGCCAGCAGCTTAGGTGTTGCGGTCTCCTACAATGAGCAGTTCTTC. Translation: CASSLGVAVSYNEQFF.

This chain connects TRBV27 to TRBJ2-7; 9 bases are a match to TRBD1. CDR1 is MNHEY, CDR2 SMNVEV, per germline (reference sequence). The CDR3 sequence is 12 residues long. Germline trimming cut 9 bases from V and 7 bases from J; bases unmatched to any gene: 7. The CDR3 here is CASPPGTGEQYF. The CDR3 DNA reads TGTGCCAGTCCGCCGGGGACAGGGGAGCAGTACTTC.

The chain uses TRBV4-3 and TRBJ2-3; TRBD2 is a possible D gene (6 bases). Germline V gives CDR1 LGHNA, CDR2 YSLEER. The CDR3 runs to 15 residues. V lost 3 bases and J lost 4, with 14 bases in between. The CDR3: CASSQGGEGADTQYF. Written as DNA, the CDR3 is TGCGCCAGCAGCCAGGGGGGAGAAGGCGCAGATACGCAGTATTTT.

CDR3 amino acids: CASSPRWGAQGETQYF. CDR3 sequence (DNA): TGTGCCAGTAGTCCACGCTGGGGGGCCCAAGGAGAGACCCAGTACTTC. The chain is built from TRBV19 and TRBJ2-5; D is perhaps TRBD1 or TRBD2 (6 bases each). The CDR3 has 16 amino acids. Per the germline V gene, CDR1 is LNHDA and CDR2 is SQIVND (reference sequence). Trimming pared 5 bases from V and 4 bases from J, leaving 20 bases between.

The chain links TRBV7-9 to TRBJ2-7; no clear D gene. Germline V CDR1 and CDR2: SEHNR, FQNEAQ (reference sequence). The germline V and J ends were trimmed by 2 bases and 0 bases, with 2 bases remaining between them. CDR3 length: 12 amino acids. The CDR3 region has the DNA TGTGCCAGCAGCTTAAACTCCTACGAGCAGTACTTC. This encodes CASSLNSYEQYF. Full variable domain (rest looked up from reference TRBV7-9 and TRBJ2-7): DTGVSQNPRHKITKRGQNVTFRCDPISEHNRLYWYRQTLGQGPEFLTYFQNEAQLEKSRLLSDRFSAERPKGSFSTLEIQRTEQGDSAMYLCASSLNSYEQYFGPGTRLTVT.

The chain joins TRBV5-1 to TRBJ2-1; the D is unclear. CDR3 length: 12 residues. Per germline, CDR1 SGHRS and CDR2 YFSETQ. Between the trimmed V and J ends, which lost 3 bases and 6 bases, there was a span of 7 bases. CDR3 sequence reads: CASSWDCNEQFF. As DNA, the CDR3 is TGCGCCAGCAGCTGGGATTGCAATGAGCAGTTCTTC.

This clone was seen once. CDR3 residues: CASSSLQDQETQYF. The CDR3, as DNA: TGTGCCAGCAGCTCCCTACAGGACCAAGAGACCCAGTACTTC. This chain links TRBV5-4 with TRBJ2-5, with D maybe TRBD1 (5 bases). The germline gives CDR1 SGHNT, CDR2 YYREEE (reference sequence). V lost 3 bases to trimming and J lost 0 bases, with 9 bases between them. This CDR3 is built from 14 residues.

The rearrangement joins TRBV30 to TRBJ1-5; TRBD1 agrees at 8 bases. The CDR3 extends over 17 amino acids. CDR1 is GTSNPN, CDR2 SVGIG, per germline (reference sequence). V gave up 3 bases and J gave up 2 bases; unmatched junction bases: 12. The CDR3 here is CAWSTGQGIGGNQPQHF. The CDR3 DNA follows: TGTGCCTGGAGCACTGGACAGGGAATAGGGGGCAATCAGCCCCAGCATTTT.

This rearrangement joins TRBV5-5 to TRBJ1-2, with no clear D. This CDR3 comprises 13 residues. Looked up from germline, CDR1 is SGHKS and CDR2 is YYEKEE (reference sequence). V was cut by 0 bases and J by 6 bases, with 9 bases left in between. The CDR3, as DNA: TGTGCCAGCAGCTTGGGGGGTCAAGATGGCTACACCTTC. Translated, it gives CASSLGGQDGYTF.

The chain joins TRBV4-2 to TRBJ2-1, with 14 bases aligning to TRBD2. The ends lost 0 bases at V and 1 base at J; junction bases unmatched: 11. The CDR3 has 21 amino acids. Per germline, CDR1 LGHNA and CDR2 YNFKEQ. The CDR3 loop reads CASSQDQVGLAGVRSYNEQFF. In DNA form, the CDR3 reads TGTGCCAGCAGCCAAGATCAGGTGGGACTAGCGGGAGTTCGGTCCTACAATGAGCAGTTCTTC.

This sequence joins TRBV9 and TRBJ2-1; D is unresolved. CDR3 size: 13 residues. Between the trimmed V and J ends, which lost 4 bases and 4 bases, there was a span of 9 bases. Germline lookup yields CDR1 SGDLS and CDR2 YYNGEE. The CDR3 coding sequence is TGTGCCAGCAGCCCCGACTCTTACAATGAGCAGTTCTTC. Translation gives CASSPDSYNEQFF.

The V gene is TRBV6-5, the J gene TRBJ1-4; perhaps TRBD1 as D (6 bases). The CDR3 spans 15 residues. Per germline, CDR1 MNHEY and CDR2 SVGAGI. V lost 0 bases and J 5 bases, leaving 10 bases between the germline ends. The CDR3 DNA sequence: TGTGCCAGCAGTTACTCGTCAGGGGAGAATGAAAAACTGTTTTTT. Translated, it gives CASSYSSGENEKLFF.

The chain has TRBV19 and TRBJ2-1, with 7 bases matching TRBD2. This CDR3 comprises 17 residues. CDR1 is LNHDA, CDR2 SQIVND, per germline (reference sequence). The V gene end was trimmed by 3 bases and the J gene end by 6 bases; junction bases not matched to a gene: 14. Here the CDR3 DNA reads TGTGCCAGTAGTATTGGCCCCGGACTAGGAAGGGTCAATGAGCAGTTCTTC. It is translated as CASSIGPGLGRVNEQFF.

CDR3 nucleotide sequence: TGTGCCAGCAGTGAAGGTAACGGAACCTCCTTTGAAGCTTTCTTT. This sequence encodes CASSEGNGTSFEAFF. The chain employs TRBV6-1 and TRBJ1-1, with D unresolved. Trimming removed 1 base at V and 7 bases at J, with 16 bases between. The CDR3 totals 15 residues. Germline V gene data show CDR1 as MNHNS and CDR2 as SASEGT.